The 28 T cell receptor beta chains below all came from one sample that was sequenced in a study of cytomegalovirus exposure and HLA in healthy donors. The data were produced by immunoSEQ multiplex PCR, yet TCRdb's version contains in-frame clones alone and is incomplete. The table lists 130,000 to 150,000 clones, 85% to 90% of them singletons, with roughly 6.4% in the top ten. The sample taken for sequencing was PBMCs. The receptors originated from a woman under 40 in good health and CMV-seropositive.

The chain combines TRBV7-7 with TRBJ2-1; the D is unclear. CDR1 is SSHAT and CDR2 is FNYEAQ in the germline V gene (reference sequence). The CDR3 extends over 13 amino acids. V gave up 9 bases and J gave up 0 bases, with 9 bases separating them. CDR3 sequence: CASAFSSYNEQFF. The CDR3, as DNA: TGTGCCAGTGCGTTTTCCTCCTACAATGAGCAGTTCTTC.

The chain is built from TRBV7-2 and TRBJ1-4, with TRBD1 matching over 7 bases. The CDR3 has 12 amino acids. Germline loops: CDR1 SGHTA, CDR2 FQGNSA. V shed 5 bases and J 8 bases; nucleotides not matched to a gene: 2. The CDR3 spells CASSAQGEKLFF. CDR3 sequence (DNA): TGTGCCAGCAGCGCACAGGGGGAAAAACTGTTTTTT.

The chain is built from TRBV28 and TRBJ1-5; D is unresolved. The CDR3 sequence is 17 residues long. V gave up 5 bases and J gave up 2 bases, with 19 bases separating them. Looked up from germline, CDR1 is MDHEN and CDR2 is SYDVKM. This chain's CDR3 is CASSRSFGVSGNQPQHF. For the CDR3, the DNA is TGTGCCAGCAGTCGAAGCTTTGGAGTTTCGGGCAATCAGCCCCAGCATTTT.

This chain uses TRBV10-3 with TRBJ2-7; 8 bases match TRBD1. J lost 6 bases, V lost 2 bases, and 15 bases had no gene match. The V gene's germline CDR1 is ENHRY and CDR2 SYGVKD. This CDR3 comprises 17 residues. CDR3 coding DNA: TGTGCCATCAGTGAGCTTAACCAGGGGGCAGTGAATAGCGAGCAGTACTTC. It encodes CAISELNQGAVNSEQYF.

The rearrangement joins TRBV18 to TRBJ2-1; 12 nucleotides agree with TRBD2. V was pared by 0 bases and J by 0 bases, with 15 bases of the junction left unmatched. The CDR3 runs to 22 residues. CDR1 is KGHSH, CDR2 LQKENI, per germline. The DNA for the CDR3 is TGTGCCAGCTCACCACCTTTGCTCTCGCTAGCGGGAGGGCCGAGCTCCTACAATGAGCAGTTCTTC. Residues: CASSPPLLSLAGGPSSYNEQFF.

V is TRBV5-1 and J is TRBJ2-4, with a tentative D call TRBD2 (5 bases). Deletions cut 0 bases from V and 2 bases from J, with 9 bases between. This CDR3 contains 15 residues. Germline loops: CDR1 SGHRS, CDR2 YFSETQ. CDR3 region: CASSLAGVPKNIQYF. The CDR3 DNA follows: TGCGCCAGCAGCTTGGCCGGGGTTCCCAAAAACATTCAGTACTTC.

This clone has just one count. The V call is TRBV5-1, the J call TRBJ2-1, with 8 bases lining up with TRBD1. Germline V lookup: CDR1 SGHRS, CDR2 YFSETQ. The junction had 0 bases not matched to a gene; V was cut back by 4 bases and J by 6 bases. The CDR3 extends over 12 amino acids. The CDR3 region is CASSGQGNEQFF. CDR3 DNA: TGCGCCAGCAGCGGACAGGGCAATGAGCAGTTCTTC.

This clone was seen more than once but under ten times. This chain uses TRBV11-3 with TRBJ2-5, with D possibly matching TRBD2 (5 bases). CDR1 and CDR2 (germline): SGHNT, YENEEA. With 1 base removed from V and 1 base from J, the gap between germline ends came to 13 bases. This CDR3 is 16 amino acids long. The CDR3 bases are TGTGCCAGCAGCTTAGGGGCCAGCGGAGGCCAAGAGACCCAGTACTTC. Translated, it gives CASSLGASGGQETQYF.

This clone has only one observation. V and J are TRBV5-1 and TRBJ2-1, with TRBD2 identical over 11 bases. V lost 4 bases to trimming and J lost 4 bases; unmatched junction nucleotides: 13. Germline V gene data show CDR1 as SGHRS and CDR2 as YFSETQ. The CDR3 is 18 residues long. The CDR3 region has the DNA TGCGCCAGCAGCCAAAATGATCCGGGACTAGCGGATTACAATGAGCAGTTCTTC. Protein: CASSQNDPGLADYNEQFF.

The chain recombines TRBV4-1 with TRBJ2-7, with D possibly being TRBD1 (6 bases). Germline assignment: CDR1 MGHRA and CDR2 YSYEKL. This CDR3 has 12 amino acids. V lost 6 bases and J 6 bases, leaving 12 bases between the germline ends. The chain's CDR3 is CASRGARGEQYF. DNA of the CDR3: TGCGCCAGCAGGGGGGCTAGGGGCGAGCAGTACTTC.

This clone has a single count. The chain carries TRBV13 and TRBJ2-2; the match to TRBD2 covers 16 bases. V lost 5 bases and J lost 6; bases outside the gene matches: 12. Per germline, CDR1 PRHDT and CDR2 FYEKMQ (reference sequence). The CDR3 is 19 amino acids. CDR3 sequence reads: CASSPTPGLAGGPPGELFF. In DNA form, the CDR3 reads TGTGCCAGCAGCCCCACCCCGGGACTAGCGGGAGGGCCCCCCGGGGAGCTGTTTTTT.

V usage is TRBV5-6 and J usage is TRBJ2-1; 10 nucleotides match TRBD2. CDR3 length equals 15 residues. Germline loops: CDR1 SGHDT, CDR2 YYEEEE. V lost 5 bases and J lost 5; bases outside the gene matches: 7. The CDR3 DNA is TGTGCCAGCAGTCTAAGCGGGAGGGGGAACAATGAGCAGTTCTTC. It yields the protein CASSLSGRGNNEQFF. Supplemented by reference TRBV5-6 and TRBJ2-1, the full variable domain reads DAGVTQSPTHLIKTRGQQVTLRCSPKSGHDTVSWYQQALGQGPQFIFQYYEEEERQRGNFPDRFSGHQFPNYSSELNVNALLLGDSALYLCASSLSGRGNNEQFFGPGTRLTVL.

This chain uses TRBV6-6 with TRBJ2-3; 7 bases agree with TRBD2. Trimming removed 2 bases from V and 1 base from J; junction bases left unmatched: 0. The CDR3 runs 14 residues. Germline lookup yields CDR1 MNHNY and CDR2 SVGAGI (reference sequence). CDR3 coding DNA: TGTGCCAGCAGTTACGGGGGGGGCACAGATACGCAGTATTTT. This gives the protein CASSYGGGTDTQYF.

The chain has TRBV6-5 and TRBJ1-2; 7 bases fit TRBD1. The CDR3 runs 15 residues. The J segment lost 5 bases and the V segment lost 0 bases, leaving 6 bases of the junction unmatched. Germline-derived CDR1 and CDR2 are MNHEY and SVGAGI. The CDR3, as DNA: TGTGCCAGCAGTTACTCCCCGGGACAGTTTTATGGCTACACCTTC. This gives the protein CASSYSPGQFYGYTF.

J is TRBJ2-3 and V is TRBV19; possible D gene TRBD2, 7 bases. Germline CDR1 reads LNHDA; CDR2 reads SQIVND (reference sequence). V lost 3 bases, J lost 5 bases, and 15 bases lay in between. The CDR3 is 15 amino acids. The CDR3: CASSIWSGGGDTQYF. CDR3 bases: TGTGCCAGTAGTATCTGGTCGGGGGGCGGAGATACGCAGTATTTT.

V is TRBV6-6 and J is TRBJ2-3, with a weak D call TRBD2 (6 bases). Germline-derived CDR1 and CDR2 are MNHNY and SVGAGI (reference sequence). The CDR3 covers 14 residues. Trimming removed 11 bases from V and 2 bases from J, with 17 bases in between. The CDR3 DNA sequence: TGTGCCGGATCGGGACTCCCCTTCACAGATACGCAGTATTTT. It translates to CAGSGLPFTDTQYF.

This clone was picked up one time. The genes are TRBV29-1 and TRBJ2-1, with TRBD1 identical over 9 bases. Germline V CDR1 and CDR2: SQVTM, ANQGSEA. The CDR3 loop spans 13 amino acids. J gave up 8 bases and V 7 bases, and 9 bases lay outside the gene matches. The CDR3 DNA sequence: TGCAGCGGGATCAGACAGGGGGTGGATGAGCAGTTCTTC. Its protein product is CSGIRQGVDEQFF.

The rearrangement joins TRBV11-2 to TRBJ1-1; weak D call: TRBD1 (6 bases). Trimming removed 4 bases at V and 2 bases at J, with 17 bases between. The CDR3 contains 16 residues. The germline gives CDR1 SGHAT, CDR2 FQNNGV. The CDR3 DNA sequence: TGTGCCAGCAGCTCCCGCCGAAAACAGGGAAACACTGAAGCTTTCTTT. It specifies CASSSRRKQGNTEAFF.

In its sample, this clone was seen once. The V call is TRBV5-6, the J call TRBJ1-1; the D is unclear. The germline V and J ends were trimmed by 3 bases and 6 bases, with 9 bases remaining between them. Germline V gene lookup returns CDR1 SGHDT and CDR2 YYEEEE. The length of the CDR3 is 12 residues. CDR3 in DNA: TGTGCCAGCAGCTCAGGTATCGCTGAAGCTTTCTTT. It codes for CASSSGIAEAFF.

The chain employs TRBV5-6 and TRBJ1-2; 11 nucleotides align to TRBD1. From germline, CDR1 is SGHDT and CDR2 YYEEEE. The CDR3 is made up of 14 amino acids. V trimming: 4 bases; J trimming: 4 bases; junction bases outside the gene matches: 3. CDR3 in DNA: TGTGCCAGCAGCCTAGGGACAGGGGGCTATGGCTACACCTTC. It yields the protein CASSLGTGGYGYTF.

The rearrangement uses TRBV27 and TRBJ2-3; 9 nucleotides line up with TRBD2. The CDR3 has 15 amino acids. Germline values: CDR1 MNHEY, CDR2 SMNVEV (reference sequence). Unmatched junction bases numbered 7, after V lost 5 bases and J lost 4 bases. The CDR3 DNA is TGTGCCAGCAGTCCCCGGCGCGGGAGGGCAGATACGCAGTATTTT. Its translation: CASSPRRGRADTQYF.

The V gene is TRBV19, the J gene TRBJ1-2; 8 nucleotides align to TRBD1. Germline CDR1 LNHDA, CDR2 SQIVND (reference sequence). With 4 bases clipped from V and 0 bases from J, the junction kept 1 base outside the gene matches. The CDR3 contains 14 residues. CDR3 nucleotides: TGTGCCAGTAGTAGGACAGGGCCTAACTATGGCTACACCTTC. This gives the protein CASSRTGPNYGYTF.

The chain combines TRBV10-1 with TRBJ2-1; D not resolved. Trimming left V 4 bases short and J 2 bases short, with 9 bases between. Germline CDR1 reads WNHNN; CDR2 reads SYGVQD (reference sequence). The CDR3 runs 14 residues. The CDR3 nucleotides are TGCGCCAGCAGTGTTTCACCTACCTACAATGAGCAGTTCTTC. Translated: CASSVSPTYNEQFF.

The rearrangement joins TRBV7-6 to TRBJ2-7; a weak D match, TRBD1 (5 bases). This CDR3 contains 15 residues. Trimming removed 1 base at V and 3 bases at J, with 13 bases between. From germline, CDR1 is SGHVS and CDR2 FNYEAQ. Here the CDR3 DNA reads TGTGCCAGCAGCTTAGAAGGCAGGGCGAGCTACGAGCAGTACTTC. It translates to CASSLEGRASYEQYF.

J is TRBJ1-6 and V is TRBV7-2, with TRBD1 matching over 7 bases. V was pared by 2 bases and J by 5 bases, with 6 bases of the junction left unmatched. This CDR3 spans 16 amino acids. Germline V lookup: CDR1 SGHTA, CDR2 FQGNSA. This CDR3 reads CASSLLGTENNSPLHF. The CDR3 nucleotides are TGTGCCAGCAGCTTATTAGGGACAGAAAATAATTCACCCCTCCACTTT. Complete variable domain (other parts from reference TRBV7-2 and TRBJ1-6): GAGVSQSPSNKVTEKGKDVELRCDPISGHTALYWYRQSLGQGLEFLIYFQGNSAPDKSGLPSDRFSAERTGGSVSTLTIQRTQQEDSAVYLCASSLLGTENNSPLHFGNGTRLTVT.

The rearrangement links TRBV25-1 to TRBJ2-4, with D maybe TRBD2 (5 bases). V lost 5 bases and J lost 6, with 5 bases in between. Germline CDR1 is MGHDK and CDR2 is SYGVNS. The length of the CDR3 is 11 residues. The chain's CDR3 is CASSSGNIQYF. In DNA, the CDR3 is TGTGCCAGCAGTAGCGGAAACATTCAGTACTTC.

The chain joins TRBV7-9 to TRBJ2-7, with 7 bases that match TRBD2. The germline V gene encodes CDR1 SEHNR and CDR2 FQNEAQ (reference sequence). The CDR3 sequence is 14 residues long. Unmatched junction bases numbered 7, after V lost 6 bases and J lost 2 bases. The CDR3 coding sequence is TGTGCCAGCAGTCACGACGGGAGGACCTACGAGCAGTACTTC. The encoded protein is CASSHDGRTYEQYF.

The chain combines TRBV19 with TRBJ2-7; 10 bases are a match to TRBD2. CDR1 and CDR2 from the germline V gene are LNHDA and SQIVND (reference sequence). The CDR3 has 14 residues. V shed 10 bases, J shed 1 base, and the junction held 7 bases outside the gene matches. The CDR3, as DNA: TGTGCCACAAGACTAGCGGGCGGATCCTACGAGCAGTACTTC. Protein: CATRLAGGSYEQYF. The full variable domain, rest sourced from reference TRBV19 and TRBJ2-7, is DGGITQSPKYLFRKEGQNVTLSCEQNLNHDAMYWYRQDPGQGLRLIYYSQIVNDFQKGDIAEGYSVSREKKESFPLTVTSAQKNPTAFYLCATRLAGGSYEQYFGPGTRLTVT.